This TCR beta chain was sequenced during a study of control samples from healthy donors and cancer patients. The method was immunoSEQ multiplex PCR; TCRdb's version includes in-frame clones alone and lacks a portion of them. The sample holds approximately 120,000 clones, about 88% seen once. This CDR3 has 17 residues. J lost 5 bases, V lost 1 base, and 8 bases had no gene match. Germline V gene lookup returns CDR1 SGHAT and CDR2 FQNNGV. This TCR came from a young man in good health. V usage is TRBV11-2 and J usage is TRBJ2-3, with 11 nucleotides matching TRBD2. The sequencing input was blood. CDR3 amino acids: CASSLVGSSGRLDTQYF. CDR3 DNA sequence: TGTGCCAGCAGCTTAGTCGGGTCTAGCGGGAGGTTAGATACGCAGTATTTT.